This T cell receptor (beta chain) was identified during a study of a mutant IDH1 vaccine in newly diagnosed glioma. Method: immunoSEQ multiplex PCR; TCRdb's copy keeps in-frame clones and lacks some. The sample has 60,000 or so clones; 80% to 90% are singletons. Time point defined: week 23, last vaccination. The content of each vaccine dose was 300 ug of mutant IDH1 20-mer peptide, and topical imiquimod accompanied it. The donors' diagnosis was new WHO grade 3 or 4 astrocytoma that was IDH1-mutant and ATRX-lost. With respect to this clone: Its antigen is undetermined.

The germline CDR1 and CDR2 sequences are WNHNN and SYGVQD (reference sequence). The CDR3 covers 13 residues. Trimming took off 2 bases at V and 6 bases at J, with 11 bases between the two ends. Specimen: PBMCs, collected from a glioma patient whose treatment included an IDH1 peptide vaccine. The receptor was derived from a man aged 30 to 39 with glioma. This chain connects TRBV10-1 to TRBJ2-7, with D possibly matching TRBD1 (6 bases). The CDR3 nucleotides are TGCGCCAGCAGTGAGGGGTACAGGGCCGAGCAGTACTTC. This sequence encodes CASSEGYRAEQYF.